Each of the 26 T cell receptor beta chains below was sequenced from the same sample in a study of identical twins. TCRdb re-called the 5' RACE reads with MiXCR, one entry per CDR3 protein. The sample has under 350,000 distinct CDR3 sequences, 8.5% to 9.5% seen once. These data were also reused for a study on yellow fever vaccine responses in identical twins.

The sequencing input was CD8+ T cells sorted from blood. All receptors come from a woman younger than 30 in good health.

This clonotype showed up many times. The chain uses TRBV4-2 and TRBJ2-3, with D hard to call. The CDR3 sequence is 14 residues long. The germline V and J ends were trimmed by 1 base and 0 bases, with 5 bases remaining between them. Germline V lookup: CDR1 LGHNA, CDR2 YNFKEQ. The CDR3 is CASSQVRSTDTQYF. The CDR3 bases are TGTGCCAGCAGCCAAGTCCGGAGCACAGATACGCAGTATTTT.

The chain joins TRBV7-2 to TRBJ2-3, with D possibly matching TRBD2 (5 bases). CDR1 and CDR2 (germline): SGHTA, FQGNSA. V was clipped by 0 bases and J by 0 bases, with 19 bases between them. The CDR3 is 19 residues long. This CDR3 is CASSLAFGNTPLSTDTQYF. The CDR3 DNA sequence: TGTGCCAGCAGCTTAGCGTTCGGGAACACACCCCTTAGCACAGATACGCAGTATTTT. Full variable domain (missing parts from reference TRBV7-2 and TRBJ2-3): GAGVSQSPSNKVTEKGKDVELRCDPISGHTALYWYRQSLGQGLEFLIYFQGNSAPDKSGLPSDRFSAERTGGSVSTLTIQRTQQEDSAVYLCASSLAFGNTPLSTDTQYFGPGTRLTVL.

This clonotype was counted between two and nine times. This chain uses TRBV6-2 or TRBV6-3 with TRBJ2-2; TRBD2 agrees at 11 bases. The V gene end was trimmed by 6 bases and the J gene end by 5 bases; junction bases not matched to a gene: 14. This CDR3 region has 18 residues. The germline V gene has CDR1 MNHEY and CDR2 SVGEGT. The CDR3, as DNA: TGTGCCAGCAGCTACGACGCGGGACTAGCGGACTATACCGGGGAGCTGTTTTTT. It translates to CASSYDAGLADYTGELFF.

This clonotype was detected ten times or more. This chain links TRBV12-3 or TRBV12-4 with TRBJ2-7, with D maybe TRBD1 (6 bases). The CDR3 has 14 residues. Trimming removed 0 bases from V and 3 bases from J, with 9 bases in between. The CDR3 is CASSLAGALYEQYF. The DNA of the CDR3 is TGTGCCAGCAGTTTAGCGGGGGCCCTCTACGAGCAGTACTTC.

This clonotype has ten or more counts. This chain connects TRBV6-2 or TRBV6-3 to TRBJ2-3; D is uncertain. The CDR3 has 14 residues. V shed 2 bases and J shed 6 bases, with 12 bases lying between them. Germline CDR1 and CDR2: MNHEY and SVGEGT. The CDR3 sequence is CASSYRPHTDTQYF. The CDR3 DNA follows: TGTGCCAGCAGTTACCGCCCACACACGGATACGCAGTATTTT.

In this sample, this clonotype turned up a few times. CDR3 coding DNA: TGTGCCAGCAGCTTCCCAAGCGGGAGGGGAACCGGGGAGCTGTTTTTT. Translating it yields CASSFPSGRGTGELFF. The V call is TRBV7-9, the J call TRBJ2-2, with TRBD2 matching over 10 bases. The CDR3 totals 16 residues. V lost 3 bases, J lost 5 bases, and 6 bases stayed unmatched. Germline lookup yields CDR1 SEHNR and CDR2 FQNEAQ (reference sequence). The full variable domain, with the rest looked up from reference TRBV7-9 and TRBJ2-2, is DTGVSQNPRHKITKRGQNVTFRCDPISEHNRLYWYRQTLGQGPEFLTYFQNEAQLEKSRLLSDRFSAERPKGSFSTLEIQRTEQGDSAMYLCASSFPSGRGTGELFFGEGSRLTVL.

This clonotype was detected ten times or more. The CDR3 DNA is TGTGCCAGCAGTTTGGGTGGGGAGAAGTACGAGCAGTACTTC. Residues: CASSLGGEKYEQYF. The chain has TRBV12-3 or TRBV12-4 and TRBJ2-7, with D perhaps matching TRBD2 (5 bases). Trimming took off 3 bases at V and 4 bases at J, with 13 bases between the two ends. This CDR3 has 14 residues.

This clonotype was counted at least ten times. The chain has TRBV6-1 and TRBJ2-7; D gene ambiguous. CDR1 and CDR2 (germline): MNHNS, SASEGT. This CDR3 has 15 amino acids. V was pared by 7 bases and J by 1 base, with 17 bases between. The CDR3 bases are TGTGCCAGCAAAACAAACCCCCTAGAATCCTACGAGCAGTACTTC. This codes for CASKTNPLESYEQYF.

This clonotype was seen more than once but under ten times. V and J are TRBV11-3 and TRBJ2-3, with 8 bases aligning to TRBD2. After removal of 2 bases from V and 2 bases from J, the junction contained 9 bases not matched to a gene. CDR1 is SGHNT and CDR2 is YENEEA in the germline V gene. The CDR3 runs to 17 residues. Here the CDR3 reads CASSLKSGGPDTDTQYF. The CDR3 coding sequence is TGTGCCAGCAGCTTAAAGAGCGGGGGCCCGGACACAGATACGCAGTATTTT.

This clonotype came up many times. CDR3 sequence reads: CASSFDLVYGYTF. As DNA, the CDR3 is TGTGCCAGCAGCTTCGATTTGGTCTATGGCTACACCTTC. The chain is built from TRBV7-9 and TRBJ1-2; D unresolved. CDR1 SEHNR and CDR2 FQNEAQ come from the germline V gene (reference sequence). V was trimmed by 3 bases and J by 4 bases, leaving 9 bases between them. The length of the CDR3 is 13 residues. The full variable domain, completed using reference TRBV7-9 and TRBJ1-2, is DTGVSQNPRHKITKRGQNVTFRCDPISEHNRLYWYRQTLGQGPEFLTYFQNEAQLEKSRLLSDRFSAERPKGSFSTLEIQRTEQGDSAMYLCASSFDLVYGYTFGSGTRLTVV.

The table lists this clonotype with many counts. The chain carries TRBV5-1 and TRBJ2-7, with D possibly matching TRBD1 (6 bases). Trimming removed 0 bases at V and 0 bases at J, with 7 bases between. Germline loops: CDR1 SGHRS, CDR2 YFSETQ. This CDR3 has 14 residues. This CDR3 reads CASSLVGGSYEQYF. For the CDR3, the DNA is TGCGCCAGCAGCTTGGTAGGGGGCTCCTACGAGCAGTACTTC.

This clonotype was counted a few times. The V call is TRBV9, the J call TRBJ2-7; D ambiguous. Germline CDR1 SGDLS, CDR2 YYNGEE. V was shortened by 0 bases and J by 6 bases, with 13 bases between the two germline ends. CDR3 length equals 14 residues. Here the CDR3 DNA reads TGTGCCAGCAGCGTAGAGCCCGACGCCCCCGAGCAGTACTTC. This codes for CASSVEPDAPEQYF.

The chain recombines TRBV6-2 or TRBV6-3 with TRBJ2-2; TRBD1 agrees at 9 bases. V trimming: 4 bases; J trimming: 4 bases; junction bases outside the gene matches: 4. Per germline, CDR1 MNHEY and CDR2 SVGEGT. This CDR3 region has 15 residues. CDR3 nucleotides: TGTGCCAGCAGTTCCCTGACAGGGGGCACCGGGGAGCTGTTTTTT. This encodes CASSSLTGGTGELFF.

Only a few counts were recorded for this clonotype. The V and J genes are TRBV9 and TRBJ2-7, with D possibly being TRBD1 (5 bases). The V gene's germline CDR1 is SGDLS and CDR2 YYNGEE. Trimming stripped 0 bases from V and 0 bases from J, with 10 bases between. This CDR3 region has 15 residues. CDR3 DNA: TGTGCCAGCAGCGTAGAAGGGGAACCCTCCTACGAGCAGTACTTC. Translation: CASSVEGEPSYEQYF.

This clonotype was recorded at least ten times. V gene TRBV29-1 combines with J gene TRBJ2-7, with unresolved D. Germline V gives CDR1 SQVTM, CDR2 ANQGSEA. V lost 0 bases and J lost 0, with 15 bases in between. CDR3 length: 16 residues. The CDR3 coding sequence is TGCAGCGTTGAAGAACCGGTCGGATCTCCCTCCTACGAGCAGTACTTC. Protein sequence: CSVEEPVGSPSYEQYF.

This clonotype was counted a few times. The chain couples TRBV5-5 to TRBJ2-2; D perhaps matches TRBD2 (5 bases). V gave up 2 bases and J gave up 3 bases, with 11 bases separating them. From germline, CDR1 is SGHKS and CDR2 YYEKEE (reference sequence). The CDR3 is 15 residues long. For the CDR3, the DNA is TGTGCCAGCAGCTTACTAGGGATTGACACCGGGGAGCTGTTTTTT. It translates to CASSLLGIDTGELFF.

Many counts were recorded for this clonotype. The CDR3 coding sequence is TGTGCCACCAGCAGAGGTACAGATGAGCAGTTCTTC. This gives the protein CATSRGTDEQFF. This chain joins TRBV15 and TRBJ2-1, with D unresolved. The V end lost 1 base, the J end lost 8 bases, and 6 bases lay between the germline ends. The germline gives CDR1 LNHNV, CDR2 YYDKDF (reference sequence). This CDR3 comprises 12 residues.

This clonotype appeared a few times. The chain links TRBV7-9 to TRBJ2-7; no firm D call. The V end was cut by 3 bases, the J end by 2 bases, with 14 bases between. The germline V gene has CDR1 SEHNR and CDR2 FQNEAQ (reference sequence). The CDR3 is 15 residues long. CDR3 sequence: CASSLTLGITYEQYF. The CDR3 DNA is TGTGCCAGCAGCTTGACTCTTGGTATCACCTACGAGCAGTACTTC.

The CDR3 loop reads CASSLDPAADLRVGTQYF. The CDR3 coding sequence is TGTGCCAGCAGCTTAGATCCGGCGGCCGATTTGAGGGTTGGTACGCAGTATTTT. The V call is TRBV11-2, the J call TRBJ2-3; TRBD2 is a possible D gene (5 bases). The ends were cut back, 0 bases at V and 8 bases at J, with 24 bases in the middle. The CDR3 spans 18 residues. Germline values: CDR1 SGHAT, CDR2 FQNNGV.

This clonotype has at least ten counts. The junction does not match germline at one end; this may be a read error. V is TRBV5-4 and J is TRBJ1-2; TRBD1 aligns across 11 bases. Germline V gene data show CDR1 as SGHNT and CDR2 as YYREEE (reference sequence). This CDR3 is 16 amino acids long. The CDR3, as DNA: TGTGCCAGCAGCCAAGGACAGGGGGCCTTTAACGATGGCTACACCTTC. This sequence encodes CASSQGQGAFNDGYTF.

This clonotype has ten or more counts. DNA of the CDR3: TGTGCCAGCAGTTTAAGAGTCCAGCTCCTGCCAGCAGATACGCAGTATTTT. As protein: CASSLRVQLLPADTQYF. V gene TRBV11-2 combines with J gene TRBJ2-3; D uncertain. Germline V gives CDR1 SGHAT, CDR2 FQNNGV. CDR3 size: 17 residues. The germline V and J ends were trimmed by 6 bases and 4 bases, with 23 bases remaining between them.

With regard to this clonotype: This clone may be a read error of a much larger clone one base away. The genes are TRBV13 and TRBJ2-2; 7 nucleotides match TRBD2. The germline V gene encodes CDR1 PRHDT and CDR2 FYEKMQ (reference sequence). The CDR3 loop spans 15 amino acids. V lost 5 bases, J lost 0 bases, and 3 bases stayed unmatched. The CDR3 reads CASSQAGANTGELFF. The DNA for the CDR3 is TGTGCCAGCAGCCAGGCGGGGGCGAACACCGGGGAGCTGTTTTTT.

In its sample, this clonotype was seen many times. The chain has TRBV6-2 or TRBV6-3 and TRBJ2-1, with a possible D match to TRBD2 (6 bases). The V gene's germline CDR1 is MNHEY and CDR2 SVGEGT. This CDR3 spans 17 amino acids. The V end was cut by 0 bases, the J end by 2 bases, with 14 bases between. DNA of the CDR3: TGTGCCAGCAGTTACTCGATGGTGGAGGGAGCCTACAATGAGCAGTTCTTC. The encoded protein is CASSYSMVEGAYNEQFF.

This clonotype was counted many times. The DNA of the CDR3 is TGCGCCAGCAGCTTGGTAGGGCGAAACTACGAGCAGTACTTC. Encoded protein: CASSLVGRNYEQYF. The genes are TRBV5-1 and TRBJ2-7, with unresolved D. The germline V and J ends were trimmed by 0 bases and 3 bases, with 10 bases remaining between them. Germline V gives CDR1 SGHRS, CDR2 YFSETQ. The CDR3 is 14 amino acids.

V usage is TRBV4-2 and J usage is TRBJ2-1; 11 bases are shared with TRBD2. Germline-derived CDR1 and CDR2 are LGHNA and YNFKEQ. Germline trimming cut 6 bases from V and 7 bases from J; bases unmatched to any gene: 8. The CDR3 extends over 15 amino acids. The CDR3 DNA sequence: TGTGCCAGCAGTCCTATAGCGGGGGGGGGAAATGAGCAGTTCTTC. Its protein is CASSPIAGGGNEQFF.

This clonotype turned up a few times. In DNA form, the CDR3 reads TGTGCCAGCAGTCCCAACTCAGGGAAAGTTAAGGATGAGCAGTTCTTC. As protein: CASSPNSGKVKDEQFF. The chain uses TRBV28 and TRBJ2-1, with D tentatively TRBD1 (5 bases). Between the trimmed V and J ends, which lost 5 bases and 8 bases, there was a span of 22 bases. Per the germline V gene, CDR1 is MDHEN and CDR2 is SYDVKM. The CDR3 is made up of 16 amino acids.